This entry describes one TCR beta chain. The data were obtained in a study of blood T cells in healthy people across ages. Per-sample PBMC isolation yielded at least 6.5 million cells. V shed 5 bases, J shed 6 bases, and the junction held 11 bases outside the gene matches. The CDR3 is 15 residues long. Looked up from germline, CDR1 is SGHKS and CDR2 is YYEKEE (reference sequence). The second PCR ran roughly 6 to 11 cycles with a sample-barcoded 5' primer and J-beta primers. Each CDR3 protein is one row after TCRdb ran MiXCR on the 5' RACE reads. The sample yields approximately 1,000,000 distinct CDR3 sequences, around two fifths seen once.

The origin of this receptor is a man in his late teens or twenties in good health. Material: blood. J is TRBJ2-7 and V is TRBV5-5, with TRBD1 matching 10 bases. CDR3 region: CASSFSGTGAGEQYF. Written as DNA, the CDR3 is TGTGCCAGCAGTTTTTCCGGGACAGGGGCGGGCGAGCAGTACTTC.